The 23 T cell receptor beta chains below all came from one sample that was sequenced in a study of T cells after yellow fever vaccination. Using its own MiXCR run on the 5' RACE reads, TCRdb lists one record per CDR3 protein. The sample shows roughly 500,000 distinct CDR3 sequences, 15% to 20% of them seen only once. The sequencing used PBMCs, collected 15 days after the yellow fever booster vaccination. The receptors stem from a man in his thirties or forties who received the YFV17D yellow fever vaccine.

The CDR3 loop is CASSEKGTGELFF. In DNA, the CDR3 is TGTGCCAGCAGCGAGAAGGGCACCGGGGAGCTGTTTTTT. This chain joins TRBV7-9 and TRBJ2-2; the D is unclear. V lost 5 bases and J 4 bases, leaving 8 bases between the germline ends. Germline V CDR1 and CDR2: SEHNR, FQNEAQ (reference sequence). The CDR3 length is 13 residues.

This sequence joins TRBV21-1 and TRBJ2-3; TRBD2 is taken as the D call from the table, unchecked against the DNA. TRBV21-1 is recorded as a pseudogene. This CDR3 is built from 15 residues. The chain's CDR3 is CASRTSGRVTDTQYF. The CDR3 nucleotides read TGTGCCAGCAGGACTAGCGGGAGAGTCACAGATACGCAGTATTTT.

The chain has TRBV20-1 and TRBJ1-2; 11 bases align to TRBD1. The germline gives CDR1 DFQATT, CDR2 SNEGSKA (reference sequence). This CDR3 has 14 amino acids. V trimming: 3 bases; J trimming: 8 bases; junction bases outside the gene matches: 8. The CDR3 DNA follows: TGCAGTGCTAGTCCCGGGACAGGGGGTAGGGGCTACACCTTC. This codes for CSASPGTGGRGYTF.

This chain links TRBV6-1 with TRBJ2-5, with D perhaps matching TRBD1 or TRBD2 (5 bases each). The CDR3 is 13 amino acids. Trimming cost V 5 bases and J 7 bases, with 14 bases left between them. CDR1 is MNHNS and CDR2 is SASEGT in the germline V gene. The CDR3 bases are TGTGCCAGCAGTAGGGACCTTGGAGGGACCCAGTACTTC. Translated, it gives CASSRDLGGTQYF.

This clonotype was seen more than once but under ten times. V usage is TRBV3-1 and J usage is TRBJ2-7; no definite D call. Germline values: CDR1 LGHDT, CDR2 YNNKEL (reference sequence). This CDR3 is 11 amino acids long. V was trimmed by 3 bases and J by 3 bases, leaving 3 bases between them. In DNA, the CDR3 is TGTGCCAGCAGCCACCACTACGAGCAGTACTTC. This codes for CASSHHYEQYF.

This clonotype was seen more than once but under ten times. The rearrangement joins TRBV14 to TRBJ2-2, with 8 bases fitting TRBD1. The CDR3 has 16 residues. The junction had 9 bases not matched to a gene; V was cut back by 4 bases and J by 5 bases. Germline V gives CDR1 SGHDN, CDR2 FVKESK. DNA of the CDR3: TGTGCCAGCAGCCGAACAAGGGGACAGGTTACCGGGGAGCTGTTTTTT. This sequence encodes CASSRTRGQVTGELFF.

This sequence joins TRBV3-1 and TRBJ2-1; 9 nucleotides line up with TRBD2. Germline V CDR1 and CDR2: LGHDT, YNNKEL (reference sequence). This CDR3 comprises 15 residues. J lost 6 bases, V lost 4 bases, and 7 bases had no gene match. The CDR3 DNA sequence: TGTGCCAGCAGCCCCAGCGGGAGGATCGTCAATGAGCAGTTCTTC. This sequence encodes CASSPSGRIVNEQFF.

The chain uses TRBV7-9 and TRBJ2-3, with a weak D call TRBD1 (5 bases). CDR1 and CDR2 from the germline V gene are SEHNR and FQNEAQ (reference sequence). CDR3 length equals 14 residues. Between the trimmed V and J ends, which lost 5 bases and 0 bases, there was a span of 9 bases. CDR3 nucleotides: TGTGCCAGCAGCGCGGACACAAGCACAGATACGCAGTATTTT. It codes for CASSADTSTDTQYF.

The rearrangement joins TRBV13 to TRBJ2-1; D perhaps matches TRBD2 (5 bases). V lost 2 bases to trimming and J lost 5 bases, with 13 bases between them. Germline assignment: CDR1 PRHDT and CDR2 FYEKMQ (reference sequence). CDR3 size: 15 residues. CDR3 region: CASSLPGSGHNEQFF. DNA for the CDR3: TGTGCCAGCAGCTTACCGGGGTCAGGCCACAATGAGCAGTTCTTC.

This clonotype was observed a handful of times. The chain combines TRBV2 with TRBJ2-3; the D gene is possibly TRBD2 (5 bases). Trimming removed 4 bases at V and 3 bases at J, with 11 bases between. CDR1 and CDR2 from the germline V gene are SNHLY and FYNNEI. The CDR3 sequence is 14 residues long. The CDR3 DNA sequence: TGTGCCAGCAGTGTAAAGGGAGAAACAGATACGCAGTATTTT. This translates into CASSVKGETDTQYF. Variable domain in full (rest from reference TRBV2 and TRBJ2-3): EPEVTQTPSHQVTQMGQEVILRCVPISNHLYFYWYRQILGQKVEFLVSFYNNEISEKSEIFDDQFSVERPDGSNFTLKIRSTKLEDSAMYFCASSVKGETDTQYFGPGTRLTVL.

This clonotype occurred a few times. The V gene is TRBV10-2, the J gene TRBJ2-7, with TRBD2 matching 10 bases. J gave up 4 bases and V 0 bases, and 3 bases lay outside the gene matches. Germline V lookup: CDR1 WSHSY, CDR2 SAAADI. The CDR3 is made up of 15 amino acids. DNA for the CDR3: TGCGCCAGCAGTGAGTCAAGCGGGAGGGCGTACGAGCAGTACTTC. Its protein product is CASSESSGRAYEQYF.

This clonotype was found many times. This chain uses TRBV3-1 with TRBJ2-5; 9 bases line up with TRBD2. V shed 3 bases, J shed 1 base, and the junction held 6 bases outside the gene matches. This CDR3 has 16 amino acids. Germline V CDR1 and CDR2: LGHDT, YNNKEL (reference sequence). CDR3 sequence (DNA): TGTGCCAGCAGCCACGCGGGAGGGGGAACCCAAGAGACCCAGTACTTC. Its protein product is CASSHAGGGTQETQYF.

This clonotype appeared a few times. The rearrangement links TRBV6-2 or TRBV6-3 to TRBJ2-1; a possible D gene is TRBD1 (6 bases). Per germline, CDR1 MNHEY and CDR2 SVGEGT. CDR3 size: 12 residues. The V gene lost 11 bases and the J gene lost 8 bases, with 16 bases spanning the gap. The CDR3 nucleotides read TGTGCCGCGGCAGGGGCCAAGTATGAGCAGTTCTTC. It codes for CAAAGAKYEQFF.

This clonotype was seen a handful of times. V and J are TRBV12-3 or TRBV12-4 and TRBJ2-3; 9 bases line up with TRBD1. This CDR3 is 14 amino acids long. J lost 5 bases, V lost 4 bases, and 4 bases had no gene match. The CDR3 DNA follows: TGTGCCAGCAGTTGGGGACAGGGTGGAGATACGCAGTATTTT. Residues: CASSWGQGGDTQYF.

This clonotype appeared a few times. The V gene is TRBV7-2, the J gene TRBJ2-1; 12 bases are a match to TRBD2. Germline V gives CDR1 SGHTA, CDR2 FQGNSA. Losses at the gene ends were 3 bases for V and 9 bases for J; bases not matched to a gene: 6. The CDR3 runs 15 residues. The CDR3 here is CASSFLAGGPGEQFF. In DNA, the CDR3 is TGTGCCAGCAGCTTCCTAGCGGGAGGGCCGGGTGAGCAGTTCTTC. Supplemented by reference TRBV7-2 and TRBJ2-1, the full variable domain reads GAGVSQSPSNKVTEKGKDVELRCDPISGHTALYWYRQSLGQGLEFLIYFQGNSAPDKSGLPSDRFSAERTGGSVSTLTIQRTQQEDSAVYLCASSFLAGGPGEQFFGPGTRLTVL.

This clonotype was recorded a few times. The chain couples TRBV30 to TRBJ2-7, with D perhaps TRBD1 (5 bases). V lost 2 bases, J lost 1 base, and 15 bases lay in between. The CDR3 has 15 residues. Germline V lookup: CDR1 GTSNPN, CDR2 SVGIG (reference sequence). The DNA for the CDR3 is TGTGCCTGGAGTACAGGATTTACCCCATCCTACGAGCAGTACTTC. Amino acid sequence: CAWSTGFTPSYEQYF.

The rearrangement joins TRBV5-6 to TRBJ2-6; TRBD1 agrees at 7 bases. The CDR3 contains 15 residues. Germline V gene lookup returns CDR1 SGHDT and CDR2 YYEEEE. V lost 3 bases and J lost 5; bases outside the gene matches: 5. In nucleotides, the CDR3 is TGTGCCAGCAGCTACCGACAGGGTTGGGCCAACGTCCTGACTTTC. Translation gives CASSYRQGWANVLTF.

There are a few counts of this clonotype. This chain connects TRBV20-1 to TRBJ1-4; D might be TRBD1 (6 bases). Trimming took off 0 bases at V and 8 bases at J, with 16 bases between the two ends. This CDR3 has 15 amino acids. Per germline, CDR1 DFQATT and CDR2 SNEGSKA (reference sequence). This CDR3 reads CSARDRRGGGEKLFF. The DNA of the CDR3 is TGCAGTGCTAGAGATCGAAGAGGGGGGGGAGAAAAACTGTTTTTT.

This clonotype was observed a handful of times. The V and J genes are TRBV6-2 or TRBV6-3 and TRBJ2-5; D unclear. The germline CDR1 and CDR2 sequences are MNHEY and SVGEGT. The V gene lost 6 bases and the J gene lost 5 bases, with 7 bases spanning the gap. The CDR3 covers 11 residues. CDR3 nucleotide sequence: TGTGCCAGCAGGATTGGGGAGACCCAGTACTTC. The encoded protein is CASRIGETQYF.

This chain joins TRBV5-1 and TRBJ1-2, with TRBD1 matching 8 bases. The V and J ends lost 0 bases and 8 bases, in that order; junction bases with no gene match: 3. This CDR3 has 13 amino acids. Germline V CDR1 and CDR2: SGHRS, YFSETQ. The CDR3 sequence is CASSLGTGFGYTF. DNA for the CDR3: TGCGCCAGCAGCTTGGGGACAGGGTTCGGCTACACCTTC.

In this sample, this clonotype turned up a few times. This rearrangement joins TRBV7-2 to TRBJ2-3; a possible D gene is TRBD2 (6 bases). The V and J ends lost 5 bases and 2 bases respectively, with 14 bases between them. The length of the CDR3 is 15 residues. The germline CDR1 and CDR2 sequences are SGHTA and FQGNSA. The CDR3 DNA follows: TGTGCCAGCAGCCGAAGCTTAGCGGTCACAGATACGCAGTATTTT. Translating gives CASSRSLAVTDTQYF.

V usage is TRBV10-3 and J usage is TRBJ1-1; D remains ambiguous. Trimming removed 0 bases at V and 5 bases at J, with 10 bases between. Germline CDR1 ENHRY, CDR2 SYGVKD. The CDR3 runs to 14 residues. DNA for the CDR3: TGTGCCATCAGTGAGTCGTTCGGGAATACTGAAGCTTTCTTT. Its translation is CAISESFGNTEAFF.

This rearrangement joins TRBV11-3 to TRBJ2-3; a weak D match, TRBD2 (5 bases). Trimming removed 6 bases from V and 1 base from J, with 14 bases in between. Germline CDR1 reads SGHNT; CDR2 reads YENEEA. CDR3 length equals 15 residues. The CDR3 DNA follows: TGTGCCAGCAGACAAATCCTCGGGGGCACAGATACGCAGTATTTT. Translating it yields CASRQILGGTDTQYF.